Presented here are 15 T cell receptor beta chains from one specimen sequenced in a study of monozygotic twins with inflammatory bowel disease. TCRdb derives one entry per CDR3 protein from the 5' RACE reads, leaving out DNA. The table for this sample gives more than 85,000 distinct CDR3 sequences. Sequencing was carried out using blood. The source of these receptors is a human donor with ulcerative colitis or Crohn's disease, or a healthy co-twin of an affected twin (not recorded which).

The chain joins TRBV5-1 to TRBJ2-2. Germline V CDR1 and CDR2: SGHRS, YFSETQ. CDR3 length: 12 amino acids. CDR3 amino acids: CASSLQDGELFF. The full variable domain, its missing parts supplied by reference TRBV5-1 and TRBJ2-2, is KAGVTQTPRYLIKTRGQQVTLSCSPISGHRSVSWYQQTPGQGLQFLFEYFSETQRNKGNFPGRFSGRQFSNSRSEMNVSTLELGDSALYLCASSLQDGELFFGEGSRLTVL.

V usage is TRBV6-5 and J usage is TRBJ2-2; the D call from TCRdb, TRBD2, cannot be confirmed without DNA. The CDR3 sequence is 13 residues long. The germline gives CDR1 MNHEY, CDR2 SVGAGI. The CDR3 protein is CASGRGRSGELFF.

The V and J genes are TRBV12-3 or TRBV12-4 and TRBJ2-7; TCRdb outputs TRBD1, but without DNA this stays unchecked. This CDR3 is 14 amino acids long. The CDR3 sequence: CASSSRDRTYEQYF.

V usage is TRBV19 and J usage is TRBJ1-2; lacking DNA, the TRBD1 call made by TCRdb goes unchecked. Germline V gene data show CDR1 as LNHDA and CDR2 as SQIVND (reference sequence). CDR3 size: 15 residues. This chain's CDR3 is CASSPGQGSNYGYTF.

The chain couples TRBV12-5 to TRBJ2-7; TCRdb designates TRBD2, a call that cannot be tested without DNA. This CDR3 is 15 amino acids long. Germline-derived CDR1 and CDR2 are LGHNT and FRNRAP. CDR3 region: CASGLVQGPTYEQYF.

The J gene is TRBJ2-3, the V gene TRBV5-1; TCRdb designates TRBD1, a call that cannot be tested without DNA. This CDR3 is 17 amino acids long. CDR1 and CDR2 (germline): SGHRS, YFSETQ. The CDR3 sequence: CASSLDLQGGITDTQYF.

V gene TRBV4-2 combines with J gene TRBJ1-1; TCRdb designates TRBD1, a call that cannot be tested without DNA. Looked up from germline, CDR1 is LGHNA and CDR2 is YNFKEQ. The CDR3 has 16 residues. This CDR3 reads CASSQGFWGGSTEAFF.

V and J are TRBV28 and TRBJ2-2; TCRdb indicates TRBD1, and absent DNA this call remains unverified. CDR1 is MDHEN and CDR2 is SYDVKM in the germline V gene. This CDR3 contains 16 residues. CDR3 in amino acids: CASKSPWGTNTGELFF.

The chain uses TRBV18 and TRBJ2-7. Germline values: CDR1 KGHSH, CDR2 LQKENI. This CDR3 contains 17 residues. The CDR3 is CASSPPDSLMSSYEQYF.

The chain employs TRBV5-1 and TRBJ2-7. The germline gives CDR1 SGHRS, CDR2 YFSETQ. The CDR3 covers 12 residues. The CDR3: CASSVDWYEQYF.

V is TRBV5-1 and J is TRBJ2-5. CDR1 and CDR2 from the germline V gene are SGHRS and YFSETQ. This CDR3 spans 15 amino acids. CDR3 residues: CASSLDRPARETQYF.

This chain connects TRBV12-3 or TRBV12-4 to TRBJ1-1. CDR3 size: 15 residues. The CDR3: CASSLGGGLGTEAFF.

The chain couples TRBV5-1 to TRBJ1-1; without DNA, the TCRdb call of TRBD1 cannot be checked. In germline, CDR1 is SGHRS, CDR2 YFSETQ. This CDR3 is built from 14 residues. CDR3: CASSIQGADTEAFF.

The chain combines TRBV4-1 with TRBJ1-4; TCRdb returns TRBD1, unconfirmable since there is no DNA. The CDR3 has 15 amino acids. Germline V lookup: CDR1 MGHRA, CDR2 YSYEKL. CDR3 region: CASSQGTTTNEKLFF.

The chain combines TRBV20-1 with TRBJ2-7; TCRdb gives TRBD2 as the D gene, but with no DNA this cannot be confirmed. This CDR3 has 14 amino acids. Germline values: CDR1 DFQATT, CDR2 SNEGSKA (reference sequence). CDR3: CSAFLAGGPYEQYF.